The entry below gives a single TCR beta chain sequence along with its context. The record originates from a study of technical replicates of blood from several donors. This CDR3 spans 15 amino acids. J gave up 2 bases and V 5 bases, and 7 bases lay outside the gene matches. Germline lookup yields CDR1 MDHEN and CDR2 SYDVKM. Here immunoSEQ multiplex PCR was the method, and the copy in TCRdb shows in-frame clones only, minus some. The table shows 55,000 to 85,000 clones, with around 97% occurring only once. The sequence came from a human donor in good health. Sequenced: T cells isolated from PBMCs. This chain uses TRBV28 with TRBJ2-3; 7 positions match TRBD2. The CDR3 region has the DNA TGTGCCAGCAGTCCCCACGGGACTAACACAGATACGCAGTATTTT. Translation: CASSPHGTNTDTQYF. Using reference TRBV28 and TRBJ2-3 for the parts outside the CDR3, the full variable domain is DVKVTQSSRYLVKRTGEKVFLECVQDMDHENMFWYRQDPGLGLRLIYFSYDVKMKEKGDIPEGYSVSREKKERFSLILESASTNQTSMYLCASSPHGTNTDTQYFGPGTRLTVL.